This entry describes one T cell receptor (beta chain). The antigen is not known. The data originate from a study of OX40 agonist ivuxolimab in advanced cancers. Across the study: Patients received the agonistic anti-OX40 (CD134) antibody ivuxolimab. Those treated in dose escalation had hepatocellular carcinoma, melanoma, renal cell cancer or head and neck cancer.

Repertoires were generated with immunoSEQ multiplex PCR, while TCRdb's copy carries only in-frame clones and drops some. The sample lists 20,000 to 25,000 clones, about nine tenths occurring once. Findings and limits, study-wide: Certain nonresponding patients likewise had low normalized T-cell clonal expansion. At doses 0.1 to 3.0 mg/kg, CD4+ and CD8+ clones expanded.

The V gene lost 3 bases and the J gene lost 5 bases, with 10 bases spanning the gap. CDR1 is SEHNR, CDR2 FQNEAQ, per germline (reference sequence). This CDR3 is built from 14 residues. The sequencing used CD4+ or CD8+ T cells sorted from blood, collected in a trial of the OX40 agonist ivuxolimab. The clonotype comes from an adult with an advanced solid tumor such as melanoma, head and neck, liver or kidney cancer. The V call is TRBV7-9, the J call TRBJ2-2; no firm D call. The CDR3 region is CASSFERLTGELFF. In nucleotides, the CDR3 is TGTGCCAGCAGCTTCGAACGATTAACCGGGGAGCTGTTTTTT. Full variable domain (outside the CDR3, taken from reference TRBV7-9 and TRBJ2-2): DTGVSQNPRHKITKRGQNVTFRCDPISEHNRLYWYRQTLGQGPEFLTYFQNEAQLEKSRLLSDRFSAERPKGSFSTLEIQRTEQGDSAMYLCASSFERLTGELFFGEGSRLTVL.